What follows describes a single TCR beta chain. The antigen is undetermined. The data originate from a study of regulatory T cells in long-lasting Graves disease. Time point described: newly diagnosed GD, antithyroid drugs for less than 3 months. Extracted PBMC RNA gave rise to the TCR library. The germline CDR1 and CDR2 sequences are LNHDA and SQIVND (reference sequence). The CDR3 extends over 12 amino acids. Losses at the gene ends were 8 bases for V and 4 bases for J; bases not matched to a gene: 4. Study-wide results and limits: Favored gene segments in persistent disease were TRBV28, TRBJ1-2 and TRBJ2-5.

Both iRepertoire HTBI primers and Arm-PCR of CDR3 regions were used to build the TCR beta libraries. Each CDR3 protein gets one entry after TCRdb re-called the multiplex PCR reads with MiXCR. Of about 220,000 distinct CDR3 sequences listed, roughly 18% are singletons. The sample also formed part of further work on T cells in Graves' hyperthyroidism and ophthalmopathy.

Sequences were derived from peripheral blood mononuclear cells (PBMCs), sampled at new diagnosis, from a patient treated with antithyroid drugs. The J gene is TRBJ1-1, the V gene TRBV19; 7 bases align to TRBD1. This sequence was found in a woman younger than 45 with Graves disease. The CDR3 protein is CASGPGGTEAFF. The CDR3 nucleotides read TGTGCCAGTGGACCAGGGGGCACTGAAGCTTTCTTT.